This TCR beta chain was captured by sequencing in a study of blood T cell repertoires in COVID-19. The data were produced by immunoSEQ multiplex PCR, yet TCRdb's version contains in-frame clones alone and is incomplete. The data contain 200,000 to 250,000 clones, approximately 77% of them singletons. The CDR3 consists of 15 residues. The germline CDR1 and CDR2 sequences are SNHLY and FYNNEI. Trimming left V 6 bases short and J 0 bases short, with 12 bases between. The origin of this receptor is a woman older than 75 with acute or convalescent COVID-19. The specimen sequenced was peripheral blood. The chain couples TRBV2 to TRBJ1-3; no reliable D call. In DNA form, the CDR3 reads TGTGCCAGCAGCGGAACAGAGTCCTCTGGAAACACCATATATTTT. Translation: CASSGTESSGNTIYF.